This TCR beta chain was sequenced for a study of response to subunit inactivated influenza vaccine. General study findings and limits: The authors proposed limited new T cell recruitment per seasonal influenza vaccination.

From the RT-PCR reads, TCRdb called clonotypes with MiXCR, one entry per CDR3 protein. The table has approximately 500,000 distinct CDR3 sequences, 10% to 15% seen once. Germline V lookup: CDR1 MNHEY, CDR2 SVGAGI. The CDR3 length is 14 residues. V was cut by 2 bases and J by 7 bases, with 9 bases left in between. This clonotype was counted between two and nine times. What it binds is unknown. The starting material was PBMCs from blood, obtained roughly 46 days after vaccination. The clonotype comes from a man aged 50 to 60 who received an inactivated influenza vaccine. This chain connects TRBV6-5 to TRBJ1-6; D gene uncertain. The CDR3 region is CASSYNSVNSPLHF. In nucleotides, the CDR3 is TGTGCCAGCAGTTACAATTCAGTAAATTCACCCCTCCACTTT.